The 21 T cell receptor beta chains presented below share a single source sample, sequenced in a study of T cells in Graves' hyperthyroidism and ophthalmopathy. Template material for amplifying TCR beta CDR3 regions consisted of RNA transcripts. A first-round RT-PCR of the TCR CDR3 used the HTBI primer set. Using its own MiXCR run on the multiplex PCR reads, TCRdb lists one record per CDR3 protein. The sample holds about 520,000 distinct CDR3 sequences, roughly 25% seen once. Material: blood. The origin of the receptors is a woman in her 30s with Graves' ophthalmopathy.

This clonotype was observed many times. V and J are TRBV12-3 or TRBV12-4 and TRBJ1-1; tentative D call: TRBD1 (5 bases). V dropped 2 bases and J dropped 3 bases, with 10 bases sitting between them. This CDR3 spans 14 amino acids. The CDR3 sequence: CASSLRGGYTEAFF. CDR3 nucleotide sequence: TGTGCCAGCAGTTTACGGGGCGGGTACACTGAAGCTTTCTTT.

This clonotype was seen repeatedly, ten times or more. This chain connects TRBV30 to TRBJ1-1, with 8 bases identical to TRBD1. Germline V gene sequence: CDR1 GTSNPN, CDR2 SVGIG (reference sequence). The V and J ends lost 7 bases and 1 base, in that order; junction bases with no gene match: 11. The CDR3 runs to 15 residues. The CDR3 loop is CASYRGWIENTEAFF. For the CDR3, the DNA is TGTGCCTCCTACAGGGGGTGGATCGAGAACACTGAAGCTTTCTTT. The variable domain in full, with the rest retrieved from reference TRBV30 and TRBJ1-1, is SQTIHQWPATLVQPVGSPLSLECTVEGTSNPNLYWYRQAAGRGLQLLFYSVGIGQISSEVPQNLSASRPQDRQFILSSKKLLLSDSGFYLCASYRGWIENTEAFFGQGTRLTVV.

This clonotype was observed many times. This chain joins TRBV11-2 and TRBJ1-2, with D perhaps TRBD1 (5 bases). The CDR3 is made up of 14 amino acids. CDR1 SGHAT and CDR2 FQNNGV come from the germline V gene. V lost 0 bases to trimming and J lost 1 base, with 6 bases between them. The CDR3, as DNA: TGTGCCAGCAGCTTAGACCAGGGTAACTATGGCTACACCTTC. Its protein is CASSLDQGNYGYTF.

This clonotype was seen ten or more times. V usage is TRBV5-6 and J usage is TRBJ2-5; D may be TRBD2 (6 bases). Trimming cost V 0 bases and J 1 base, with 13 bases left between them. Germline CDR1 SGHDT, CDR2 YYEEEE. The CDR3 length is 16 residues. The CDR3 sequence is CASSLGLGKTQETQYF. In DNA form, the CDR3 reads TGTGCCAGCAGCTTGGGACTAGGTAAAACCCAAGAGACCCAGTACTTC.

This clonotype was seen more than once but under ten times. The genes are TRBV12-3 or TRBV12-4 and TRBJ2-7, with TRBD2 matching 9 bases. The CDR3 loop spans 13 amino acids. The ends lost 10 bases at V and 6 bases at J; junction bases unmatched: 10. The chain's CDR3 is CATTVRGGGEQYF. The CDR3 DNA is TGTGCCACCACGGTGCGGGGGGGCGGCGAGCAGTACTTC.

J is TRBJ2-5 and V is TRBV7-6, with D unclear. The CDR3 loop spans 12 amino acids. Trimming removed 5 bases at V and 5 bases at J, with 9 bases between. Looked up from germline, CDR1 is SGHVS and CDR2 is FNYEAQ. DNA for the CDR3: TGTGCCAGCAGCCCTGGCCGGGAGACCCAGTACTTC. Translated, it gives CASSPGRETQYF.

This chain links TRBV6-1 with TRBJ2-5; D is perhaps TRBD2 (5 bases). Germline V gene data show CDR1 as MNHNS and CDR2 as SASEGT. The V and J ends lost 8 bases and 9 bases respectively, with 19 bases between them. The CDR3 sequence is 13 residues long. This CDR3 reads CASVASESRAQYF. Here the CDR3 DNA reads TGTGCCAGCGTCGCGTCAGAGTCGAGGGCCCAGTACTTC.

The CDR3 DNA reads TGTGCCAGCAGTGAAAGGGGGGATTGGGATACGCAGTATTTT. It yields the protein CASSERGDWDTQYF. The chain has TRBV6-1 and TRBJ2-3; D assignment may be TRBD1 or TRBD2 (6 bases each). Trimming left V 2 bases short and J 6 bases short, with 12 bases between. CDR3 size: 14 residues. Germline assignment: CDR1 MNHNS and CDR2 SASEGT.

V gene TRBV10-3 combines with J gene TRBJ2-7; possibly TRBD2 for D (6 bases). CDR1 is ENHRY, CDR2 SYGVKD, per germline. CDR3 length: 15 amino acids. V was clipped by 3 bases and J by 1 base, with 13 bases between them. Here the CDR3 DNA reads TGTGCCATCAGTGACCCTGGGGAGGTTTCCTACGAGCAGTACTTC. Translating it yields CAISDPGEVSYEQYF.

This clonotype was counted at least ten times. The CDR3 here is CASSLGEGRETQYF. The CDR3 region has the DNA TGTGCCAGCAGCTTGGGGGAGGGGCGTGAGACCCAGTACTTC. The rearrangement links TRBV11-1 to TRBJ2-5; TRBD2 aligns across 7 bases. J was trimmed by 5 bases and V by 3 bases; bases with no gene match: 6. CDR3 length equals 14 residues. CDR1 SGHAT and CDR2 FQDESV come from the germline V gene (reference sequence).

The chain carries TRBV2 and TRBJ1-5; 7 bases are a match to TRBD1. This CDR3 has 16 residues. Germline V CDR1 and CDR2: SNHLY, FYNNEI. The junction had 8 bases not matched to a gene; V was cut back by 3 bases and J by 3 bases. CDR3 protein: CASSEGVRGYNQPQHF. In DNA, the CDR3 is TGTGCCAGCAGTGAGGGCGTCAGGGGGTACAATCAGCCCCAGCATTTT.

Ten or more counts support this clonotype. V and J are TRBV3-1 and TRBJ2-7; no firm D call. CDR1 LGHDT and CDR2 YNNKEL come from the germline V gene (reference sequence). Trimming left V 1 base short and J 0 bases short, with 4 bases between. The CDR3 loop spans 13 amino acids. The CDR3 loop reads CASSQADSYEQYF. Written as DNA, the CDR3 is TGTGCCAGCAGCCAAGCGGACTCCTACGAGCAGTACTTC.

The V gene is TRBV19, the J gene TRBJ1-1, with 8 bases identical to TRBD1. The trim removed 6 bases at V and 3 bases at J, leaving 9 bases unmatched. Germline lookup yields CDR1 LNHDA and CDR2 SQIVND (reference sequence). The CDR3 totals 15 residues. The CDR3 reads CASSHRGNRDTEAFF. CDR3 sequence (DNA): TGTGCCAGTAGCCACAGGGGGAATAGGGACACTGAAGCTTTCTTT.

The chain couples TRBV27 to TRBJ2-6; D is unresolved. This CDR3 has 15 amino acids. Germline values: CDR1 MNHEY, CDR2 SMNVEV (reference sequence). The V end was cut by 0 bases, the J end by 1 base, with 4 bases between. Written as DNA, the CDR3 is TGTGCCAGCAGTTTATCCAAATCTGGGGCCAACGTCCTGACTTTC. It is translated as CASSLSKSGANVLTF.

This clonotype was found many times. CDR3 in amino acids: CRANSGPGAGETQYF. The CDR3 bases are TGCAGGGCCAACTCAGGGCCTGGGGCGGGGGAGACCCAGTACTTC. The chain is built from TRBV20-1 and TRBJ2-5; TRBD2 might be the D (6 bases). Germline CDR1 DFQATT, CDR2 SNEGSKA (reference sequence). The CDR3 is 15 residues long.

This clonotype was seen at least ten times. J is TRBJ2-7 and V is TRBV28, with D hard to call. CDR1 is MDHEN and CDR2 is SYDVKM in the germline V gene. Deletions cut 1 base from V and 3 bases from J, with 10 bases between. The CDR3 has 14 amino acids. CDR3 residues: CASSLFSANYEQYF. Written as DNA, the CDR3 is TGTGCCAGCAGTTTATTTTCTGCAAACTACGAGCAGTACTTC.

This clonotype was observed at least ten times. The chain joins TRBV28 to TRBJ2-5; D uncertain. Germline values: CDR1 MDHEN, CDR2 SYDVKM. The CDR3 spans 13 residues. Trimming stripped 5 bases from V and 4 bases from J, with 11 bases between. DNA for the CDR3: TGTGCCAGCAGTACTCGGTACCCAGAGACCCAGTACTTC. Its protein is CASSTRYPETQYF.

Comments on this clonotype: Being one base from a much bigger clone, this may be a read error. The conserved closing phenylalanine or tryptophan is absent in this CDR3, likely reflecting a read error. The chain combines TRBV24-1 with TRBJ1-5; D may be TRBD1 (5 bases). There are 14 residues in the CDR3. The germline V gene encodes CDR1 KGHDR and CDR2 SFDVKD. Trimming stripped 1 base from V and 4 bases from J, with 7 bases between. CDR3 sequence (DNA): TGTGCCACCAGTGATTTTGGGGGAAATCAGCCCCAGCATTTG. The encoded protein is CATSDFGGNQPQHL.

The V and J genes are TRBV29-1 and TRBJ2-2; D might be TRBD1 or TRBD2, each matching 5 bases. Germline lookup yields CDR1 SQVTM and CDR2 ANQGSEA. The CDR3 runs 16 residues. Trimming took 0 bases from V and 1 from J, leaving 12 bases between them. CDR3 residues: CSVEDPGRGNTGELFF. DNA of the CDR3: TGCAGCGTTGAAGATCCGGGACGGGGGAACACCGGGGAGCTGTTTTTT.

This clonotype was counted many times. The gene calls are TRBV19 and TRBJ1-5; no clear D gene. The CDR3 has 15 amino acids. CDR1 is LNHDA and CDR2 is SQIVND in the germline V gene (reference sequence). V lost 0 bases, J lost 7 bases, and 13 bases lay in between. CDR3 sequence: CASSIEGSLGQPQHF. In DNA form, the CDR3 reads TGTGCCAGTAGTATAGAGGGGTCCTTAGGCCAGCCCCAGCATTTT.

This clonotype was detected many times. The chain uses TRBV6-2 or TRBV6-3 and TRBJ2-7; possibly TRBD1 for D (5 bases). Germline CDR1 reads MNHEY; CDR2 reads SVGEGT. The CDR3 extends over 13 amino acids. V was shortened by 6 bases and J by 6 bases, with 15 bases between the two germline ends. The CDR3 is CASRPNQGGEQYF. CDR3 nucleotides: TGTGCCAGCAGGCCCAACCAGGGTGGCGAGCAGTACTTC.